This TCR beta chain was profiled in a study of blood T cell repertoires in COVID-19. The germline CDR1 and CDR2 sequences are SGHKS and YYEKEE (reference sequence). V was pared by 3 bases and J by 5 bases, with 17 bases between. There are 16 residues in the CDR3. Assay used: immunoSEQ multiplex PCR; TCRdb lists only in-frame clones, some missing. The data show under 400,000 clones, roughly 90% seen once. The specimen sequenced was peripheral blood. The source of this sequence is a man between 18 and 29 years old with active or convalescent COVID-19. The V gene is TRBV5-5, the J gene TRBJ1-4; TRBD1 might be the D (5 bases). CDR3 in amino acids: CASSYIPGFGNEKLFF. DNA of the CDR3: TGTGCCAGCAGCTATATACCAGGGTTTGGGAATGAAAAACTGTTTTTT.